These 27 T cell receptor beta chains share one sample of origin, sequenced in a study of beta chain features in type 1 diabetes. Study findings and constraints: Across all four CD4+ subsets, people with type 1 diabetes showed modestly shorter TCRB CDR3s.

Isolated RNA was reverse transcribed in full, so expressed TCRB transcripts were sequenced. Only in-frame clones appear in the TCRdb table, and some are missing; sequencing was by immunoSEQ multiplex PCR. Seen here are fewer than 300,000 clones, around 20% observed once, and the top ten hold 0.028%. Antigen specificity for these receptors is unknown. Specimen: naive CD4+ T cells from blood. The receptors originated from a woman aged 40 to 50 with type 1 diabetes.

This clone was detected only a few times. The chain employs TRBV20-1 and TRBJ2-7; D gene uncertain. CDR3 size: 10 residues. Germline V gene lookup returns CDR1 DFQATT and CDR2 SNEGSKA (reference sequence). Between the trimmed V and J ends, which lost 0 bases and 5 bases, there was a span of 2 bases. The DNA for the CDR3 is TGCAGTGCTAGAGATAACGAGCAGTACTTC. This gives the protein CSARDNEQYF.

This clone was counted a few times. V is TRBV7-9 and J is TRBJ2-5, with 12 bases lining up with TRBD1. V dropped 5 bases and J dropped 4; count of bases not matched to a gene: 8. Germline CDR1 and CDR2: SEHNR and FQNEAQ (reference sequence). This CDR3 spans 16 amino acids. CDR3 loop: CASSGSGTGGRETQYF. As DNA, the CDR3 is TGTGCCAGCAGCGGCTCCGGGACAGGGGGCCGAGAGACCCAGTACTTC.

The chain joins TRBV7-9 to TRBJ1-4; 7 bases map to TRBD1. This CDR3 is 11 amino acids long. Germline CDR1 and CDR2: SEHNR and FQNEAQ (reference sequence). Trimming at V came to 4 bases and at J to 14 bases, leaving 4 bases not matched to a gene. DNA for the CDR3: TGTGCCAGCAGCTCCTTGACAGGGCTGTTTTTT. This sequence encodes CASSSLTGLFF.

This clone was seen only a few times. The chain couples TRBV18 to TRBJ1-1; D ambiguous. The CDR3 totals 14 residues. The V end was cut by 6 bases, the J end by 1 base, with 12 bases between. Germline CDR1 and CDR2: KGHSH and LQKENI. The CDR3 DNA reads TGTGCCAGCTCCATTTCGGCGGCGAACACTGAAGCTTTCTTT. Residues: CASSISAANTEAFF.

J is TRBJ2-7 and V is TRBV7-2; D is perhaps TRBD2 (5 bases). The germline V gene has CDR1 SGHTA and CDR2 FQGNSA. The CDR3 is 12 residues long. Trimming pared 7 bases from V and 9 bases from J, leaving 16 bases between. CDR3 nucleotides: TGTGCCAGCAACCTATCGATGGGGAGGCAGTACTTC. Its protein product is CASNLSMGRQYF.

This clone was found once. The chain combines TRBV10-3 with TRBJ2-3; 7 bases are a match to TRBD1. The CDR3 sequence is 12 residues long. CDR1 is ENHRY and CDR2 is SYGVKD in the germline V gene. Trimming took 6 bases from V and 4 from J; bases not matched to a gene: 1. The CDR3 bases are TGTGCCATCAGCGACAGGGCAGATACGCAGTATTTT. Translating it yields CAISDRADTQYF.

V gene TRBV4-2 combines with J gene TRBJ2-3; no clear D. Trimming took off 0 bases at V and 1 base at J, with 17 bases between the two ends. The CDR3 has 18 amino acids. Germline CDR1 is LGHNA and CDR2 is YNFKEQ. CDR3 loop: CASSQEDARPTGTDTQYF. The DNA of the CDR3 is TGTGCCAGCAGCCAAGAGGATGCTAGACCCACTGGCACAGATACGCAGTATTTT.

The chain recombines TRBV5-1 with TRBJ1-1; D gene unclear. Germline loops: CDR1 SGHRS, CDR2 YFSETQ. The CDR3 runs to 14 residues. The ends were cut back, 0 bases at V and 0 bases at J, with 6 bases in the middle. CDR3: CASSLAQMNTEAFF. The CDR3 DNA sequence: TGCGCCAGCAGCTTGGCCCAGATGAACACTGAAGCTTTCTTT.

The chain carries TRBV7-3 and TRBJ2-3; D may be TRBD1 (5 bases). This CDR3 is 14 amino acids long. The V end lost 1 base, the J end lost 4 bases, and 9 bases lay between the germline ends. The germline V gene encodes CDR1 SGHTA and CDR2 FQGTGA. This chain's CDR3 is CASSLRAGPDTQYF. CDR3 DNA: TGTGCCAGCAGCTTAAGGGCAGGGCCAGATACGCAGTATTTT.

The chain recombines TRBV18 with TRBJ2-5; TRBD2 matches 10 bases. Per the germline V gene, CDR1 is KGHSH and CDR2 is LQKENI. The V and J ends lost 4 bases and 2 bases, in that order; junction bases with no gene match: 4. The length of the CDR3 is 15 residues. The DNA for the CDR3 is TGTGCCAGCTCACTACTAGCGGGGCCACAAGAGACCCAGTACTTC. Amino acids: CASSLLAGPQETQYF.

V usage is TRBV15 and J usage is TRBJ2-7, with TRBD1 as a possible D gene (6 bases). The germline CDR1 and CDR2 sequences are LNHNV and YYDKDF (reference sequence). Trimming took off 0 bases at V and 4 bases at J, with 19 bases between the two ends. The CDR3 runs 17 residues. The CDR3 here is CATSRDQDSSGPYEQYF. Here the CDR3 DNA reads TGTGCCACCAGCAGAGATCAGGACAGCTCCGGGCCATACGAGCAGTACTTC.

This clone was observed a handful of times. The chain has TRBV6-5 and TRBJ1-2; 11 bases match TRBD1. The length of the CDR3 is 13 residues. The germline V gene has CDR1 MNHEY and CDR2 SVGAGI. The ends lost 11 bases at V and 7 bases at J; junction bases unmatched: 9. The CDR3: CAVRWTGGFGYTF. The CDR3 nucleotides read TGTGCCGTAAGGTGGACAGGGGGCTTTGGCTACACCTTC.

The chain is built from TRBV7-9 and TRBJ1-5, with 9 bases fitting TRBD1. The germline gives CDR1 SEHNR, CDR2 FQNEAQ (reference sequence). V shed 0 bases, J shed 7 bases, and the junction held 4 bases outside the gene matches. This CDR3 contains 15 residues. DNA of the CDR3: TGTGCCAGCAGCTTAGCAGGGACAGGGTTCCAGCCCCAGCATTTT. Encoded protein: CASSLAGTGFQPQHF.

The V and J genes are TRBV2 and TRBJ1-5; 7 positions agree with TRBD1. V shed 7 bases, J shed 7 bases, and the junction held 10 bases outside the gene matches. Germline values: CDR1 SNHLY, CDR2 FYNNEI. The CDR3 runs to 14 residues. The CDR3 sequence: CASTYLGQDQPQHF. The CDR3 coding sequence is TGTGCCAGCACCTACTTAGGACAGGACCAGCCCCAGCATTTT.

The V call is TRBV28, the J call TRBJ1-5, with 7 bases that match TRBD1. The germline CDR1 and CDR2 sequences are MDHEN and SYDVKM. Trimming took 2 bases from V and 0 from J; bases not matched to a gene: 4. This CDR3 is built from 16 residues. In nucleotides, the CDR3 is TGTGCCAGCAGTTTACGCAGGGACAGTAGCAATCAGCCCCAGCATTTT. Encoded protein: CASSLRRDSSNQPQHF.

V is TRBV6-6 and J is TRBJ1-5; D gene ambiguous. Trimming took 2 bases from V and 4 from J, leaving 6 bases between them. This CDR3 region has 13 residues. The germline V gene encodes CDR1 MNHNY and CDR2 SVGAGI (reference sequence). CDR3 in amino acids: CASSYSLNQPQHF. The CDR3, as DNA: TGTGCCAGCAGTTACAGCCTAAATCAGCCCCAGCATTTT.

For the CDR3, the DNA is TGTGCCAGCAGCCGCGACAGGGTCTCACCCCTCCACTTT. Translation gives CASSRDRVSPLHF. The rearrangement links TRBV28 to TRBJ1-6, with TRBD1 identical over 7 bases. V dropped 6 bases and J dropped 10; count of bases not matched to a gene: 6. The CDR3 has 13 residues. Germline assignment: CDR1 MDHEN and CDR2 SYDVKM.

The V gene is TRBV18, the J gene TRBJ2-1, with a possible D match to TRBD1 (5 bases). V shed 5 bases and J shed 7 bases, with 9 bases lying between them. The CDR3 consists of 12 residues. Looked up from germline, CDR1 is KGHSH and CDR2 is LQKENI. In nucleotides, the CDR3 is TGTGCCAGCTCATCGGACACGAATGAGCAGTTCTTC. Its protein product is CASSSDTNEQFF.

In its sample, this clone was seen a few times. The chain employs TRBV7-9 and TRBJ1-5; weak D call: TRBD1 (5 bases). Germline V gene data show CDR1 as SEHNR and CDR2 as FQNEAQ (reference sequence). Trimming removed 4 bases at V and 9 bases at J, with 16 bases between. This CDR3 region has 14 residues. Here the CDR3 DNA reads TGTGCCAGCAGCTCCGGGACGGGGGAAGGGCCCCAGCATTTT. This gives the protein CASSSGTGEGPQHF.

The J gene is TRBJ2-1, the V gene TRBV9; D is undetermined. Between the trimmed V and J ends, which lost 3 bases and 0 bases, there was a span of 7 bases. In germline, CDR1 is SGDLS, CDR2 YYNGEE. This CDR3 has 14 residues. The CDR3 nucleotides read TGTGCCAGCAGCGGGCCCAGCTCCTACAATGAGCAGTTCTTC. Its translation is CASSGPSSYNEQFF.

The DNA for the CDR3 is TGTGCCAGCAGCAGGGATCCGAATTCACCCCTCCACTTT. Amino acids: CASSRDPNSPLHF. The V call is TRBV28, the J call TRBJ1-6; D is possibly TRBD1 (5 bases). The ends were cut back, 6 bases at V and 7 bases at J, with 10 bases in the middle. The CDR3 has 13 amino acids. Germline lookup yields CDR1 MDHEN and CDR2 SYDVKM.

This clone was counted only a few times. The chain uses TRBV18 and TRBJ1-1; TRBD1 might be the D (6 bases). With 3 bases removed from V and 1 base from J, the gap between germline ends came to 9 bases. The CDR3 length is 14 residues. Germline V gives CDR1 KGHSH, CDR2 LQKENI. For the CDR3, the DNA is TGTGCCAGCTCACCCGACAGGACGAACACTGAAGCTTTCTTT. Translated, it gives CASSPDRTNTEAFF.

The chain joins TRBV30 to TRBJ2-7; D might be TRBD2 (5 bases). The ends were cut back, 5 bases at V and 7 bases at J, with 18 bases in the middle. CDR1 GTSNPN and CDR2 SVGIG come from the germline V gene (reference sequence). The CDR3 runs to 13 residues. The CDR3, as DNA: TGTGCCTGGTCCGTCGGGGAAGTGGGGGAGCAGTACTTC. Translated, it gives CAWSVGEVGEQYF.

This clone has a handful of counts. The CDR3 DNA follows: TGTGCCAGCAGTTTGGACGGGACAGGGGGCAATCAGCCCCAGCATTTT. This encodes CASSLDGTGGNQPQHF. V gene TRBV28 combines with J gene TRBJ1-5; 10 nucleotides agree with TRBD1. This CDR3 is built from 16 residues. V lost 3 bases, J lost 2 bases, and 4 bases stayed unmatched. Germline V gene data show CDR1 as MDHEN and CDR2 as SYDVKM. Full variable domain (rest looked up from reference TRBV28 and TRBJ1-5): DVKVTQSSRYLVKRTGEKVFLECVQDMDHENMFWYRQDPGLGLRLIYFSYDVKMKEKGDIPEGYSVSREKKERFSLILESASTNQTSMYLCASSLDGTGGNQPQHFGDGTRLSIL.

This clone was observed a few times. V is TRBV29-1 and J is TRBJ2-7; D may be TRBD1 (5 bases). Germline values: CDR1 SQVTM, CDR2 ANQGSEA. The CDR3 covers 12 residues. V shed 1 base and J shed 2 bases, with 6 bases lying between them. CDR3 region: CSVEGTTYEQYF. The CDR3 nucleotides read TGCAGCGTTGAAGGGACAACCTACGAGCAGTACTTC.

This clone has just a few counts. This sequence joins TRBV2 and TRBJ2-3, with 10 positions matching TRBD2. V was pared by 6 bases and J by 3 bases, with 6 bases of the junction left unmatched. Germline V CDR1 and CDR2: SNHLY, FYNNEI. The CDR3 length is 15 residues. Here the CDR3 DNA reads TGTGCCAGCAGGCCTGGACTAGCGGATACAGATACGCAGTATTTT. This translates into CASRPGLADTDTQYF.

The chain employs TRBV28 and TRBJ1-4, with 7 bases that match TRBD1. Trimming removed 5 bases from V and 3 bases from J; junction bases left unmatched: 6. Germline V gene sequence: CDR1 MDHEN, CDR2 SYDVKM. This CDR3 is 15 amino acids long. CDR3 amino acids: CASSARDRSNEKLFF. CDR3 in DNA: TGTGCCAGCAGTGCGCGGGACAGATCTAATGAAAAACTGTTTTTT.